These 4 T cell receptor beta chains were sequenced from one sample in a study of beta chain features in type 1 diabetes. Study-wide results and caveats: Shortening of TCRB CDR3s, moderate but significant, appeared in all four CD4+ subsets of Type 1 diabetes patients.

These receptors' targets are unknown. cDNA synthesis used the whole RNA isolate, giving expressed TCRB sequences. The repertoire was sequenced with immunoSEQ multiplex PCR; TCRdb's copy has only in-frame clones and lacks some. The table has roughly 150,000 clones, 6.5% to 10% seen once. Sequenced: central memory CD4+ T cells from blood. These receptor sequences come from a woman in her late teens or twenties with type 1 diabetes.

There are a few counts of this clone. This chain joins TRBV18 and TRBJ1-2; D gene uncertain. Germline loops: CDR1 KGHSH, CDR2 LQKENI. This CDR3 has 11 amino acids. The ends were cut back, 2 bases at V and 7 bases at J, with 5 bases in the middle. The CDR3 loop is CASSPMRGYTF. CDR3 nucleotides: TGTGCCAGCTCACCAATGCGTGGCTACACCTTC.

The rearrangement links TRBV7-8 to TRBJ2-2, with a tentative D call TRBD2 (5 bases). CDR1 and CDR2 (germline): SGHVS, FQNEAQ. V lost 3 bases and J 1 base, leaving 6 bases between the germline ends. This CDR3 spans 14 amino acids. The CDR3 bases are TGTGCCAGCAGCTTTCGGGAGAACACCGGGGAGCTGTTTTTT. It translates to CASSFRENTGELFF.

This chain links TRBV7-2 with TRBJ2-1, with a weak D call TRBD1 (5 bases). Germline CDR1 reads SGHTA; CDR2 reads FQGNSA. This CDR3 has 14 amino acids. Trimming took 5 bases from V and 8 from J, leaving 16 bases between them. This CDR3 is CASSPSQGNYEQFF. The CDR3 DNA is TGTGCCAGCAGCCCATCTCAGGGTAACTATGAGCAGTTCTTC.

This clone was counted only a few times. One junction end does not reproduce the germline sequence, and a read error may be involved. This chain connects TRBV18 to TRBJ1-1; 7 nucleotides agree with TRBD1. The CDR3 runs to 15 residues. Germline V lookup: CDR1 KGHSH, CDR2 LQKENI. This CDR3 reads CASSSPGQPNTEAFF. As DNA, the CDR3 is TGTGCCAGCTCATCACCGGGACAGCCGAACACTGAAGCTTTCTTT.